The next 23 T cell receptor beta chains were all read from a single sample in a study of cytomegalovirus exposure and HLA in healthy donors. Both 60 Vbeta primers and 13 Jbeta primers went into the PCR. Assay used: immunoSEQ multiplex PCR; TCRdb lists only in-frame clones, some missing. The sample shows 200,000 to 250,000 clones, roughly 84% of them seen only once. The sample consisted of PBMCs. Receptors originate from a man aged 50 or older in good health and CMV-seronegative.

The rearrangement uses TRBV28 and TRBJ1-2; D call uncertain. Trimming took 11 bases from V and 8 from J, leaving 24 bases between them. The V gene's germline CDR1 is MDHEN and CDR2 SYDVKM. The CDR3 loop spans 14 amino acids. CDR3 in DNA: TGTGCCGGCGGAGTAGGAGGACCCCCTGGCGGCTACACCTTC. Translating it yields CAGGVGGPPGGYTF.

J is TRBJ2-3 and V is TRBV7-3; 8 positions match TRBD2. Trimming cost V 2 bases and J 0 bases; bases outside gene matches: 7. In germline, CDR1 is SGHTA, CDR2 FQGTGA. The CDR3 sequence is 17 residues long. CDR3: CASSLGSSGFSTDTQYF. CDR3 bases: TGTGCCAGCAGCTTAGGGTCTAGCGGGTTTAGCACAGATACGCAGTATTTT.

The CDR3 region is CASSSLTSGSAYEQYF. The CDR3 bases are TGCGCCAGCAGCTCCCTGACGAGCGGGAGCGCCTACGAGCAGTACTTC. This chain joins TRBV5-1 and TRBJ2-7, with 8 bases aligning to TRBD2. V lost 3 bases, J lost 2 bases, and 10 bases stayed unmatched. CDR1 is SGHRS, CDR2 YFSETQ, per germline. The CDR3 has 16 residues. Using reference TRBV5-1 and TRBJ2-7 for the parts outside the CDR3, the full variable domain is KAGVTQTPRYLIKTRGQQVTLSCSPISGHRSVSWYQQTPGQGLQFLFEYFSETQRNKGNFPGRFSGRQFSNSRSEMNVSTLELGDSALYLCASSSLTSGSAYEQYFGPGTRLTVT.

The chain uses TRBV29-1 and TRBJ2-1, with 11 bases lining up with TRBD2. With V trimmed by 5 bases and J by 8 bases, 14 bases remained unmatched. The V gene's germline CDR1 is SQVTM and CDR2 ANQGSEA. The CDR3 spans 16 residues. The CDR3 bases are TGCAGCGTTCGTACTACACTAGCGGGAGAGGGAGATGAGCAGTTCTTC. Translating gives CSVRTTLAGEGDEQFF.

V gene TRBV6-5 combines with J gene TRBJ2-7; 7 bases map to TRBD2. Germline loops: CDR1 MNHEY, CDR2 SVGAGI. The V gene end was trimmed by 3 bases and the J gene end by 5 bases; junction bases not matched to a gene: 10. The CDR3 is 15 residues long. The CDR3 spells CASSYGGGGPNEQYF. DNA for the CDR3: TGTGCCAGCAGTTATGGGGGGGGAGGTCCCAACGAGCAGTACTTC.

The gene calls are TRBV27 and TRBJ2-1, with TRBD2 matching over 9 bases. Germline lookup yields CDR1 MNHEY and CDR2 SMNVEV (reference sequence). J lost 7 bases, V lost 2 bases, and 3 bases had no gene match. This CDR3 region has 14 residues. The CDR3 region is CASSLLAGLNEQFF. As DNA, the CDR3 is TGTGCCAGCAGTTTACTAGCGGGATTAAATGAGCAGTTCTTC.

The chain links TRBV25-1 to TRBJ2-3; D possibly corresponds to TRBD1 (6 bases). This CDR3 region has 14 residues. Germline V lookup: CDR1 MGHDK, CDR2 SYGVNS. V was cut by 6 bases and J by 8 bases, with 18 bases left in between. The CDR3, as DNA: TGTGCCAGCAGGGAACAGGGCCTAACTACTACGCAGTATTTT. Translation: CASREQGLTTTQYF.

Only a few counts were recorded for this clone. The V and J genes are TRBV30 and TRBJ1-1, with D uncertain. CDR3 length equals 11 residues. Germline-derived CDR1 and CDR2 are GTSNPN and SVGIG (reference sequence). The germline V and J ends were trimmed by 4 bases and 5 bases, with 8 bases remaining between them. CDR3 residues: CAWKRGTEAFF. CDR3 coding DNA: TGTGCCTGGAAGAGAGGGACTGAAGCTTTCTTT.

The J gene is TRBJ2-7, the V gene TRBV7-8, with D possibly matching TRBD2 (5 bases). The V gene's germline CDR1 is SGHVS and CDR2 FQNEAQ. V was shortened by 4 bases and J by 5 bases, with 18 bases between the two germline ends. This CDR3 is built from 15 residues. CDR3 in amino acids: CASSSRGRAFDEQYF. The CDR3 region has the DNA TGTGCCAGCAGCTCCCGGGGAAGGGCTTTCGACGAGCAGTACTTC.

V is TRBV2 and J is TRBJ2-7; 9 nucleotides match TRBD2. Germline V gene sequence: CDR1 SNHLY, CDR2 FYNNEI. The J segment lost 2 bases and the V segment lost 0 bases, leaving 2 bases of the junction unmatched. The CDR3 length is 15 residues. In DNA, the CDR3 is TGTGCCAGCAGTGAAGCGCGCGGGAGGGCCTACGAGCAGTACTTC. It encodes CASSEARGRAYEQYF. Based on the CDR3 plus reference TRBV2 and TRBJ2-7, the full variable domain is EPEVTQTPSHQVTQMGQEVILRCVPISNHLYFYWYRQILGQKVEFLVSFYNNEISEKSEIFDDQFSVERPDGSNFTLKIRSTKLEDSAMYFCASSEARGRAYEQYFGPGTRLTVT.

The chain is built from TRBV7-9 and TRBJ2-7; tentatively, D is TRBD1 (5 bases). The CDR3 runs 12 residues. Trimming cost V 5 bases and J 4 bases, with 9 bases left between them. In germline, CDR1 is SEHNR, CDR2 FQNEAQ (reference sequence). The CDR3 region has the DNA TGTGCCAGCAGCCATCAGGGATACGAGCAGTACTTC. Amino acids: CASSHQGYEQYF.

This chain uses TRBV28 with TRBJ1-5, with 10 nucleotides matching TRBD1. CDR3 size: 15 residues. The ends lost 6 bases at V and 5 bases at J; junction bases unmatched: 7. From germline, CDR1 is MDHEN and CDR2 SYDVKM. The CDR3 DNA is TGTGCCAGCAGCCAGGGACAGGGGAGGGATCAGCCCCAGCATTTT. The encoded protein is CASSQGQGRDQPQHF. The whole variable domain, filled in from reference TRBV28 and TRBJ1-5, reads DVKVTQSSRYLVKRTGEKVFLECVQDMDHENMFWYRQDPGLGLRLIYFSYDVKMKEKGDIPEGYSVSREKKERFSLILESASTNQTSMYLCASSQGQGRDQPQHFGDGTRLSIL.

Notes on this clone: Relative to the germline gene, one junction end is altered; a read error may explain this. The chain employs TRBV5-4 and TRBJ2-5, with D possibly TRBD2 on 7 matching bases. CDR1 and CDR2 from the germline V gene are SGHNT and YYREEE (reference sequence). The CDR3 runs 14 residues. CDR3 amino acids: CASRLGGGQGTQYF. The CDR3 DNA reads as TGTGCCAGCAGGCTTGGGGGGGGGCAAGGGACCCAGTACTTC.

The chain links TRBV4-2 to TRBJ2-1; 8 positions match TRBD2. The CDR3 length is 13 residues. Trimming took 2 bases from V and 14 from J; bases not matched to a gene: 8. Per germline, CDR1 LGHNA and CDR2 YNFKEQ. The CDR3 spells CASSQQLGTRKFF. CDR3 sequence (DNA): TGTGCCAGCAGCCAACAGCTCGGGACTAGGAAGTTCTTC.

V gene TRBV6-5 combines with J gene TRBJ2-7; no definite D call. V lost 5 bases to trimming and J lost 0 bases, with 14 bases between them. This CDR3 is built from 15 residues. CDR1 and CDR2 (germline): MNHEY, SVGAGI. The CDR3 reads CASSPEYGGSYEQYF. The CDR3 bases are TGTGCCAGCAGTCCCGAGTATGGCGGCTCCTACGAGCAGTACTTC.

The J gene is TRBJ2-7, the V gene TRBV28, with 8 bases that match TRBD1. Trimming cost V 6 bases and J 9 bases; bases outside gene matches: 10. The CDR3 has 13 amino acids. Germline V gene sequence: CDR1 MDHEN, CDR2 SYDVKM. CDR3: CASRGDRSKRQYF. For the CDR3, the DNA is TGTGCCAGCAGGGGGGACAGGTCTAAAAGGCAGTACTTC.

The chain links TRBV28 to TRBJ2-5, with 11 bases matching TRBD1. Germline loops: CDR1 MDHEN, CDR2 SYDVKM. V shed 6 bases, J shed 7 bases, and the junction held 7 bases outside the gene matches. This CDR3 region has 14 residues. The CDR3 DNA reads TGTGCCAGCAGCGGGACAGGGGGTCCCGGGACCCAGTACTTC. Its protein product is CASSGTGGPGTQYF. The full variable domain, rest sourced from reference TRBV28 and TRBJ2-5, is DVKVTQSSRYLVKRTGEKVFLECVQDMDHENMFWYRQDPGLGLRLIYFSYDVKMKEKGDIPEGYSVSREKKERFSLILESASTNQTSMYLCASSGTGGPGTQYFGPGTRLLVL.

The CDR3 bases are TGTGCCAGCAGACCCTCCCGCTTCTATGGAAACACCATATATTTT. It is translated as CASRPSRFYGNTIYF. J is TRBJ1-3 and V is TRBV27; D is undetermined. The CDR3 runs to 15 residues. Trimming removed 6 bases at V and 3 bases at J, with 15 bases between. The germline gives CDR1 MNHEY, CDR2 SMNVEV (reference sequence).

The rearrangement links TRBV27 to TRBJ1-1, with D maybe TRBD1 (5 bases). Deletions cut 2 bases from V and 0 bases from J, with 10 bases between. The CDR3 loop spans 15 amino acids. Germline V gives CDR1 MNHEY, CDR2 SMNVEV (reference sequence). This chain's CDR3 is CASSLEGVLNTEAFF. Here the CDR3 DNA reads TGTGCCAGCAGTTTAGAAGGGGTTTTGAACACTGAAGCTTTCTTT.

The chain combines TRBV5-1 with TRBJ2-7, with D tentatively TRBD2 (7 bases). V was trimmed by 0 bases and J by 3 bases, leaving 13 bases between them. This CDR3 is built from 15 residues. The germline CDR1 and CDR2 sequences are SGHRS and YFSETQ. The chain's CDR3 is CASSLGGGRDYEQYF. DNA for the CDR3: TGCGCCAGCAGCTTGGGGGGGGGCAGGGACTACGAGCAGTACTTC.

The chain couples TRBV6-1 to TRBJ2-2; TRBD1 might be the D (6 bases). V was cut by 7 bases and J by 4 bases, with 16 bases left in between. Germline CDR1 and CDR2: MNHNS and SASEGT. CDR3 length: 15 amino acids. The CDR3 is CASTRTGTITGELFF. For the CDR3, the DNA is TGTGCCAGCACTAGGACCGGGACAATCACCGGGGAGCTGTTTTTT.

The chain links TRBV7-6 to TRBJ2-7, with TRBD2 matching 13 bases. The CDR3 has 15 amino acids. Trimming cost V 5 bases and J 7 bases; bases outside gene matches: 8. Germline CDR1 SGHVS, CDR2 FNYEAQ. The CDR3 here is CASSPGLAGLREQYF. CDR3 nucleotide sequence: TGTGCCAGCAGCCCGGGACTAGCGGGACTTCGGGAGCAGTACTTC.

The V gene is TRBV5-5, the J gene TRBJ2-7; tentative D call: TRBD2 (5 bases). Trimming stripped 6 bases from V and 2 bases from J, with 18 bases between. This CDR3 has 15 residues. Germline V lookup: CDR1 SGHKS, CDR2 YYEKEE (reference sequence). This chain's CDR3 is CASNSLGADTYEQYF. The CDR3 DNA reads as TGTGCCAGCAACTCTCTGGGAGCGGATACCTACGAGCAGTACTTC.